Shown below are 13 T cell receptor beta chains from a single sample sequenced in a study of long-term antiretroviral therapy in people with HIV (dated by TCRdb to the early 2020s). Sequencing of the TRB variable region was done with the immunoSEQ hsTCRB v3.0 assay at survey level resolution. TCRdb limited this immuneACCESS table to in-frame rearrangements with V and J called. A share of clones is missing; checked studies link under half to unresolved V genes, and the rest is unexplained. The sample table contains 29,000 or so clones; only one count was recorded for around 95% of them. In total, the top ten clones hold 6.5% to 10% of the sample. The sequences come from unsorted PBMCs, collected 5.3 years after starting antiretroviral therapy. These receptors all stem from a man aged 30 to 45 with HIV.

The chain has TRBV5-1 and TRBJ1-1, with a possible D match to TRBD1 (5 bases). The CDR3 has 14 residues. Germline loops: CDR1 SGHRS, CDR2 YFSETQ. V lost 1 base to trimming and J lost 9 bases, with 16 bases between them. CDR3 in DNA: TGCGCCAGCAGCTTGACAATGAGGGAGGGACAAGCTTTCTTT. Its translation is CASSLTMREGQAFF.

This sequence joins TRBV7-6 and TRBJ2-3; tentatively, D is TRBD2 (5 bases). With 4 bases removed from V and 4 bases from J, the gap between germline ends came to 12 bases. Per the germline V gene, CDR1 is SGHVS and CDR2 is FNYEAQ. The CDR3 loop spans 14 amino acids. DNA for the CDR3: TGTGCCAGCAGCTACCTACGGGAATCAGATACGCAGTATTTT. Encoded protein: CASSYLRESDTQYF.

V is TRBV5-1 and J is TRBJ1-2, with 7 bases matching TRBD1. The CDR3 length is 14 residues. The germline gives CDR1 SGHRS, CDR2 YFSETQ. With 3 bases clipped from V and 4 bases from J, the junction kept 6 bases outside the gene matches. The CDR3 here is CASSSGQVFYGYTF. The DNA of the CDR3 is TGCGCCAGCAGCTCCGGACAGGTTTTCTATGGCTACACCTTC.

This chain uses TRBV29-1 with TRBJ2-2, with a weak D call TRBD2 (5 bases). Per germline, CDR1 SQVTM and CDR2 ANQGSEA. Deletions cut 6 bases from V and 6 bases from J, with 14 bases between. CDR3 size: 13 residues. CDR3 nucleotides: TGCAGCGTGGAGAGGGAATTGGCCGGGGAGCTGTTTTTT. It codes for CSVERELAGELFF.

DNA for the CDR3: TGCGCCAGCAGCCCACACGGGGCCCAGGGCAGGGGTGATGAAAAACTGTTTTTT. This gives the protein CASSPHGAQGRGDEKLFF. This chain joins TRBV4-1 and TRBJ1-4; D may be TRBD1 (6 bases). Germline loops: CDR1 MGHRA, CDR2 YSYEKL. The CDR3 is made up of 18 amino acids. The ends were cut back, 4 bases at V and 6 bases at J, with 24 bases in the middle.

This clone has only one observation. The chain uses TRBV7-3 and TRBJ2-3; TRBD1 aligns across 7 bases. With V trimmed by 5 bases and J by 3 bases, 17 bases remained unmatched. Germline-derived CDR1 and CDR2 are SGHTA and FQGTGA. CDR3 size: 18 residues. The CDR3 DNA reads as TGTGCCAGCAGCCGAAGGGGGCCGGCGGGCCGAGGGACAGATACGCAGTATTTT. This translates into CASSRRGPAGRGTDTQYF. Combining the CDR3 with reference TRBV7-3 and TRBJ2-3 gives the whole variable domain GAGVSQTPSNKVTEKGKYVELRCDPISGHTALYWYRQSLGQGPEFLIYFQGTGAADDSGLPNDRFFAVRPEGSVSTLKIQRTERGDSAVYLCASSRRGPAGRGTDTQYFGPGTRLTVL.

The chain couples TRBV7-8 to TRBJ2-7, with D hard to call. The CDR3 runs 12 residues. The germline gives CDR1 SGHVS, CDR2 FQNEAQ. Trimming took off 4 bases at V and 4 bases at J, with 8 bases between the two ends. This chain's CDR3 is CASSSSEYEQYF. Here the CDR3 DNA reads TGTGCCAGCAGCTCGTCGGAATACGAGCAGTACTTC.

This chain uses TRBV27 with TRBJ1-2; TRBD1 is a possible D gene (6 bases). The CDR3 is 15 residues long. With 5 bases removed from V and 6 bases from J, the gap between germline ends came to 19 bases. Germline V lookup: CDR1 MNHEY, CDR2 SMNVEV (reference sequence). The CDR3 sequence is CASSPISDSRDGYTF. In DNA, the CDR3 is TGTGCCAGCAGTCCGATCTCGGACAGCCGGGATGGCTACACCTTC.

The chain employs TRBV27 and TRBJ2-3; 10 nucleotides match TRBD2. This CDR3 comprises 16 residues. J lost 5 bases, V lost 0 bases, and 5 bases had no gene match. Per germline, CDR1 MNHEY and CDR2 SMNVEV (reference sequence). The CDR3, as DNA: TGTGCCAGCAGTTTATCCCCTAGCGGGAGTATAGATACGCAGTATTTT. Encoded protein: CASSLSPSGSIDTQYF.

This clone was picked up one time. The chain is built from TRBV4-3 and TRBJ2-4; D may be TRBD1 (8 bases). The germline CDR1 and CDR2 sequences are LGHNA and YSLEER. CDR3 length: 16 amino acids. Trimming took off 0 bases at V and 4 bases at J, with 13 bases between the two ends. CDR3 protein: CASSQEHRGGKNIQYF. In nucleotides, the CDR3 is TGCGCCAGCAGCCAAGAGCACAGGGGGGGAAAAAACATTCAGTACTTC.

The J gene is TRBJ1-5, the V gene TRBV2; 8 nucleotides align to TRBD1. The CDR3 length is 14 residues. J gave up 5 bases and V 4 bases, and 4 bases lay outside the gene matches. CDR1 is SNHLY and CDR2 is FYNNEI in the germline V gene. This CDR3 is CASSGQGMYQPQHF. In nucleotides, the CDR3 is TGTGCCAGCAGTGGACAGGGGATGTATCAGCCCCAGCATTTT.

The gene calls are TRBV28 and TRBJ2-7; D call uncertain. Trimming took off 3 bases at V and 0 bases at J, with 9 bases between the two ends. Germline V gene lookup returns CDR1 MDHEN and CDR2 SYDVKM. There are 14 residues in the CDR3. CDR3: CASSFFEISYEQYF. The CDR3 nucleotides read TGTGCCAGCAGTTTCTTCGAGATCTCCTACGAGCAGTACTTC.

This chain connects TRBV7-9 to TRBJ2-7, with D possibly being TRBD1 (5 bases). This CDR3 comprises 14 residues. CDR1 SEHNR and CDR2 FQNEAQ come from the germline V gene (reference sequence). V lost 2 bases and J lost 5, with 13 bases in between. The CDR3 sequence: CASSLRQGINEQYF. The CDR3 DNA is TGTGCCAGCAGCTTAAGGCAGGGCATCAACGAGCAGTACTTC.